Presented here are 22 T cell receptor beta chains from one specimen sequenced in a study of T cell responses to AZD1222 COVID-19 vaccine. Assay: immunoSEQ multiplex PCR; the TCRdb copy retains only in-frame clones and omits some. The profile shows 100,000 to 150,000 clones, around 89% of them singletons. Source: peripheral blood, taken 28 days after the second AZD1222 dose. Source of these receptors: an adult who received the AZD1222 COVID-19 vaccine.

This clone showed up just once. The V call is TRBV9, the J call TRBJ2-3; TRBD1 is a possible D gene (6 bases). V was clipped by 0 bases and J by 0 bases, with 11 bases between them. The CDR3 has 16 residues. Germline values: CDR1 SGDLS, CDR2 YYNGEE. The CDR3 DNA sequence: TGTGCCAGCAGCGTAGTGACAGGCGCTAGCACAGATACGCAGTATTTT. This sequence encodes CASSVVTGASTDTQYF.

CDR3 amino acids: CASSQGTSSYNEQFF. Written as DNA, the CDR3 is TGTGCCAGCAGCCAGGGGACCTCTTCCTACAATGAGCAGTTCTTC. The chain links TRBV3-1 (or the pseudogene TRBV3-2) to TRBJ2-1; D might be TRBD1 or TRBD2, each matching 5 bases. The germline V gene has CDR1 LGHDT and CDR2 YNNKEL (reference sequence). The V end was cut by 3 bases, the J end by 1 base, with 10 bases between. This CDR3 has 15 residues.

The chain links TRBV6-1 to TRBJ1-6; D is perhaps TRBD1 (6 bases). The V end was cut by 10 bases, the J end by 0 bases, with 10 bases between. CDR1 is MNHNS and CDR2 is SASEGT in the germline V gene. The CDR3 runs to 14 residues. The CDR3 bases are TGTGCCACCGGACAGAGCTCCTATAATTCACCCCTCCACTTT. The encoded protein is CATGQSSYNSPLHF.

The CDR3 region is CASSLVAGVTYNEQFF. CDR3 bases: TGCGCCAGCAGCTTGGTAGCGGGGGTTACCTACAATGAGCAGTTCTTC. V is TRBV5-1 and J is TRBJ2-1; 9 bases match TRBD2. The CDR3 contains 16 residues. Germline V gene lookup returns CDR1 SGHRS and CDR2 YFSETQ. J gave up 2 bases and V 0 bases, and 3 bases lay outside the gene matches.

J is TRBJ1-6 and V is TRBV6-4, with 7 bases fitting TRBD1. The CDR3 runs 14 residues. J was trimmed by 10 bases and V by 5 bases; bases with no gene match: 8. Per the germline V gene, CDR1 is MRHNA and CDR2 is SNTAGT. CDR3 protein: CASSPDRANSPLHF. In nucleotides, the CDR3 is TGTGCCAGCAGTCCAGACAGGGCCAACTCACCCCTCCACTTT.

This chain connects TRBV2 to TRBJ2-3; 11 bases map to TRBD2. The CDR3 totals 17 residues. V shed 4 bases, J shed 0 bases, and the junction held 6 bases outside the gene matches. Per germline, CDR1 SNHLY and CDR2 FYNNEI. CDR3 bases: TGTGCCAGCAGTGGGAGACTAGCGGGGAGGAGCACAGATACGCAGTATTTT. Its protein is CASSGRLAGRSTDTQYF.

This chain links TRBV30 with TRBJ2-5; D might be TRBD2 (6 bases). V was cut by 2 bases and J by 4 bases, with 14 bases left in between. CDR3 length: 14 residues. In germline, CDR1 is GTSNPN, CDR2 SVGIG (reference sequence). CDR3 amino acids: CAWSTGLNLETQYF. As DNA, the CDR3 is TGTGCCTGGAGTACGGGACTTAATCTAGAGACCCAGTACTTC.

V and J are TRBV11-3 and TRBJ1-3; a possible D gene is TRBD1 (6 bases). The CDR3 is 15 residues long. V was pared by 3 bases and J by 4 bases, with 13 bases between. In germline, CDR1 is SGHNT, CDR2 YENEEA. The CDR3, as DNA: TGTGCCAGCAGCTTGGGGGGCGCATCCGGAAACACCATATATTTT. Protein: CASSLGGASGNTIYF. The variable domain in full, completed from reference TRBV11-3 and TRBJ1-3, reads EAGVVQSPRYKIIEKKQPVAFWCNPISGHNTLYWYLQNLGQGPELLIRYENEEAVDDSQLPKDRFSAERLKGVDSTLKIQPAELGDSAVYLCASSLGGASGNTIYFGEGSWLTVV.

This clone was recorded once. This chain links TRBV28 with TRBJ1-5; TRBD1 is a possible D gene (5 bases). V gave up 6 bases and J gave up 4 bases, with 16 bases separating them. The CDR3 has 15 amino acids. Germline CDR1 MDHEN, CDR2 SYDVKM. CDR3 DNA sequence: TGTGCCAGCAGCCTCGCAGACAGTACGAATCAGCCCCAGCATTTT. Translated: CASSLADSTNQPQHF.

The V and J genes are TRBV30 and TRBJ1-2; D is perhaps TRBD1 (6 bases). CDR1 and CDR2 (germline): GTSNPN, SVGIG (reference sequence). This CDR3 has 14 amino acids. Trimming stripped 5 bases from V and 3 bases from J, with 16 bases between. The CDR3 nucleotides are TGTGCCTGGCCCCGGGGGGGCCCTGACTATGGCTACACCTTC. This sequence encodes CAWPRGGPDYGYTF.

This chain uses TRBV28 with TRBJ2-7; the D gene is possibly TRBD2 (5 bases). The CDR3 spans 15 residues. Germline lookup yields CDR1 MDHEN and CDR2 SYDVKM. V lost 5 bases and J 2 bases, leaving 16 bases between the germline ends. CDR3 residues: CASSPLTGWAYEQYF. The CDR3 nucleotides read TGTGCCAGCAGTCCCCTGACGGGGTGGGCCTACGAGCAGTACTTC.

The chain is built from TRBV7-9 and TRBJ1-5, with 7 positions matching TRBD1. Trimming took 5 bases from V and 1 from J; bases not matched to a gene: 8. CDR1 is SEHNR and CDR2 is FQNEAQ in the germline V gene (reference sequence). The CDR3 sequence is 16 residues long. CDR3 protein: CASSPGSQGSNQPQHF. In DNA, the CDR3 is TGTGCCAGCAGCCCCGGATCACAGGGGAGCAATCAGCCCCAGCATTTT.

This chain uses TRBV18 with TRBJ2-7; 11 bases align to TRBD1. Germline trimming cut 1 base from V and 5 bases from J; bases unmatched to any gene: 7. The CDR3 length is 16 residues. CDR1 is KGHSH, CDR2 LQKENI, per germline. DNA of the CDR3: TGTGCCAGCTCACCACTAGGACAGGGGGCGCGGGACGAGCAGTACTTC. Encoded protein: CASSPLGQGARDEQYF.

The chain links TRBV24-1 to TRBJ2-4; the match to TRBD1 covers 8 bases. Per germline, CDR1 KGHDR and CDR2 SFDVKD. This CDR3 is 17 amino acids long. Trimming took 5 bases from V and 7 from J; bases not matched to a gene: 15. The CDR3 reads CATSGGWTGPGTNIQYF. The CDR3 nucleotides are TGTGCCACCAGTGGTGGCTGGACAGGGCCAGGTACTAACATTCAGTACTTC.

The chain uses TRBV28 and TRBJ2-2; D is uncertain. The CDR3 loop spans 11 amino acids. Germline V gives CDR1 MDHEN, CDR2 SYDVKM. Trimming left V 6 bases short and J 6 bases short, with 5 bases between. The CDR3 region has the DNA TGTGCCAGCAGCGGTCCCGGGGAGCTGTTTTTT. Translated, it gives CASSGPGELFF. Variable domain in full (rest from reference TRBV28 and TRBJ2-2): DVKVTQSSRYLVKRTGEKVFLECVQDMDHENMFWYRQDPGLGLRLIYFSYDVKMKEKGDIPEGYSVSREKKERFSLILESASTNQTSMYLCASSGPGELFFGEGSRLTVL.

This chain joins TRBV12-3 or TRBV12-4 and TRBJ2-7, with no clear D. The CDR3 is 11 amino acids. V shed 3 bases and J shed 3 bases, with 3 bases lying between them. CDR3 nucleotides: TGTGCCAGCAGTTTCTACTACGAGCAGTACTTC. It translates to CASSFYYEQYF.

The chain joins TRBV6-5 to TRBJ1-1; no reliable D call. This CDR3 contains 13 residues. Germline V gene lookup returns CDR1 MNHEY and CDR2 SVGAGI. With 6 bases removed from V and 2 bases from J, the gap between germline ends came to 10 bases. CDR3 sequence: CASSHTENTEAFF. The CDR3 DNA reads as TGTGCCAGCAGCCACACAGAAAACACTGAAGCTTTCTTT.

V usage is TRBV6-5 and J usage is TRBJ2-7; D gene ambiguous. With 5 bases removed from V and 6 bases from J, the gap between germline ends came to 20 bases. Germline V gene sequence: CDR1 MNHEY, CDR2 SVGAGI. The CDR3 length is 15 residues. CDR3 in amino acids: CASSHTRGPTSEQYF. DNA of the CDR3: TGTGCCAGCAGTCATACTCGTGGACCGACGAGCGAGCAGTACTTC.

The chain employs TRBV4-1 and TRBJ2-1; D perhaps matches TRBD2 (6 bases). Trimming took 3 bases from V and 9 from J, leaving 18 bases between them. The germline V gene has CDR1 MGHRA and CDR2 YSYEKL. The CDR3 is 15 amino acids. The chain's CDR3 is CASSQPTSSGGEQFF. CDR3 nucleotides: TGCGCCAGCAGCCAGCCGACTAGTTCGGGCGGTGAGCAGTTCTTC.

V gene TRBV7-9 combines with J gene TRBJ1-1; D is unclear. The V gene's germline CDR1 is SEHNR and CDR2 FQNEAQ (reference sequence). The CDR3 is 12 residues long. V dropped 5 bases and J dropped 8 bases, with 12 bases sitting between them. The CDR3 loop reads CASSPGGWEAFF. DNA for the CDR3: TGTGCCAGCAGCCCCGGCGGGTGGGAAGCTTTCTTT.

CDR3 sequence reads: CATSRDRQGSEKLFF. CDR3 coding DNA: TGTGCCACCAGCAGAGACAGGCAGGGGAGTGAAAAACTGTTTTTT. This chain uses TRBV15 with TRBJ1-4; the D gene is possibly TRBD1 (6 bases). Trimming stripped 0 bases from V and 7 bases from J, with 12 bases between. Germline assignment: CDR1 LNHNV and CDR2 YYDKDF (reference sequence). This CDR3 is 15 amino acids long. The variable domain in full, with the rest retrieved from reference TRBV15 and TRBJ1-4, is DAMVIQNPRYQVTQFGKPVTLSCSQTLNHNVMYWYQQKSSQAPKLLFHYYDKDFNNEADTPDNFQSRRPNTSFCFLDIRSPGLGDTAMYLCATSRDRQGSEKLFFGSGTQLSVL.

The genes are TRBV24-1 and TRBJ1-5; 11 bases agree with TRBD1. Germline assignment: CDR1 KGHDR and CDR2 SFDVKD. The junction had 11 bases not matched to a gene; V was cut back by 4 bases and J by 7 bases. The length of the CDR3 is 17 residues. The CDR3, as DNA: TGTGCCACCAGTGACCCCGGGACAGGGGGTGAGGGCCAGCCCCAGCATTTT. It encodes CATSDPGTGGEGQPQHF.